These 30 T cell receptor beta chains originate from one sample sequenced in a study of T cells in Graves' hyperthyroidism and ophthalmopathy. Authors of the study amplified TCR beta CDR3 regions from RNA transcripts. The HTBI primer set was used in a first-round RT-PCR of the TCR CDR3. TCRdb independently ran MiXCR on the multiplex PCR reads; one entry per CDR3 protein. Of hundreds of thousands of distinct CDR3 sequences in the sample, about a third were seen once. Sequencing was carried out using blood. The source of these receptors is a woman aged 40 to 50 with Graves' hyperthyroidism.

V gene TRBV20-1 combines with J gene TRBJ2-2, with D perhaps TRBD2 (6 bases). This CDR3 spans 16 amino acids. V lost 5 bases to trimming and J lost 4 bases, with 20 bases between them. Germline V lookup: CDR1 DFQATT, CDR2 SNEGSKA (reference sequence). The CDR3, as DNA: TGCAGTGCTGACACCGGAGGGCGGTTTGGCACCGGGGAGCTGTTTTTT. It translates to CSADTGGRFGTGELFF.

At least ten counts were recorded for this clonotype. The gene calls are TRBV30 and TRBJ1-2; D unclear. The CDR3 is 12 amino acids. Germline loops: CDR1 GTSNPN, CDR2 SVGIG (reference sequence). The V end was cut by 2 bases, the J end by 3 bases, with 7 bases between. This CDR3 reads CAWSQAYYGYTF. DNA of the CDR3: TGTGCCTGGAGTCAGGCCTACTATGGCTACACCTTC.

This chain joins TRBV7-2 and TRBJ2-7, with 8 bases identical to TRBD2. V was clipped by 0 bases and J by 2 bases; unmatched bases: 3. The CDR3 contains 15 residues. Per the germline V gene, CDR1 is SGHTA and CDR2 is FQGNSA. CDR3 nucleotides: TGTGCCAGCAGCTTAGCTGGTAGCGGGACCTACGAGCAGTACTTC. Translating gives CASSLAGSGTYEQYF.

As DNA, the CDR3 is TGTGCCAGCAGCGCCCGGGACAGGGGGCGGTATGGCTACACCTTC. This translates into CASSARDRGRYGYTF. The genes are TRBV7-8 and TRBJ1-2, with 12 bases fitting TRBD1. Per the germline V gene, CDR1 is SGHVS and CDR2 is FQNEAQ. Trimming removed 5 bases from V and 5 bases from J; junction bases left unmatched: 6. The CDR3 contains 15 residues.

Only a few counts were recorded for this clonotype. The CDR3 here is CASSPGTFANYGYTF. The CDR3 coding sequence is TGTGCCAGCAGTCCTGGGACCTTTGCTAACTATGGCTACACCTTC. This rearrangement joins TRBV12-3 or TRBV12-4 to TRBJ1-2; D might be TRBD1 (5 bases). The CDR3 totals 15 residues. V lost 5 bases to trimming and J lost 0 bases, with 13 bases between them.

This clonotype was counted ten times or more. The V and J genes are TRBV7-8 and TRBJ1-5; D ambiguous. CDR1 is SGHVS and CDR2 is FQNEAQ in the germline V gene. Between the trimmed V and J ends, which lost 5 bases and 1 base, there was a span of 9 bases. This CDR3 comprises 14 residues. CDR3 loop: CASSPQLSNQPQHF. The CDR3 region has the DNA TGTGCCAGCAGCCCACAGTTAAGCAATCAGCCCCAGCATTTT. The complete variable domain, with remaining parts taken from reference TRBV7-8 and TRBJ1-5, reads GAGVSQSPRYKVAKRGQDVALRCDPISGHVSLFWYQQALGQGPEFLTYFQNEAQLDKSGLPSDRFFAERPEGSVSTLKIQRTQQEDSAVYLCASSPQLSNQPQHFGDGTRLSIL.

The CDR3, as DNA: TGTGCCAGCAGCAAAGCGGGAGGTCAAGAGACCCAGTACTTC. Encoded protein: CASSKAGGQETQYF. The chain is built from TRBV7-2 and TRBJ2-5; 9 positions match TRBD2. The CDR3 contains 14 residues. Trimming cost V 5 bases and J 2 bases; bases outside gene matches: 3. Germline loops: CDR1 SGHTA, CDR2 FQGNSA. Drawing the rest from reference TRBV7-2 and TRBJ2-5, the complete variable domain is GAGVSQSPSNKVTEKGKDVELRCDPISGHTALYWYRQSLGQGLEFLIYFQGNSAPDKSGLPSDRFSAERTGGSVSTLTIQRTQQEDSAVYLCASSKAGGQETQYFGPGTRLLVL.

This clonotype was seen only a few times. The J gene is TRBJ1-3, the V gene TRBV20-1, with no clear D. There are 13 residues in the CDR3. Trimming removed 6 bases from V and 1 base from J, with 10 bases in between. Germline-derived CDR1 and CDR2 are DFQATT and SNEGSKA (reference sequence). The CDR3 here is CSAPGPSGNTIYF. CDR3 in DNA: TGCAGTGCGCCAGGCCCGTCTGGAAACACCATATATTTT.

This clonotype came up a few times. The rearrangement links TRBV19 to TRBJ1-1, with D perhaps matching TRBD1 (5 bases). The germline V gene has CDR1 LNHDA and CDR2 SQIVND (reference sequence). CDR3 size: 14 residues. The V and J ends lost 5 bases and 5 bases respectively, with 15 bases between them. The CDR3: CASSPQGVWTEAFF. In nucleotides, the CDR3 is TGTGCCAGTAGTCCCCAGGGTGTTTGGACTGAAGCTTTCTTT. The full variable domain, completed using reference TRBV19 and TRBJ1-1, is DGGITQSPKYLFRKEGQNVTLSCEQNLNHDAMYWYRQDPGQGLRLIYYSQIVNDFQKGDIAEGYSVSREKKESFPLTVTSAQKNPTAFYLCASSPQGVWTEAFFGQGTRLTVV.

The chain is built from TRBV13 and TRBJ1-1; D might be TRBD1 (5 bases). The CDR3 covers 12 residues. Germline lookup yields CDR1 PRHDT and CDR2 FYEKMQ (reference sequence). Trimming took off 4 bases at V and 9 bases at J, with 12 bases between the two ends. In DNA, the CDR3 is TGTGCCAGCAGCTCCCGGGACTCCAAAGCTTTCTTT. Translation: CASSSRDSKAFF.

This clonotype was seen a few times. This chain links TRBV25-1 with TRBJ1-6, with D maybe TRBD1 (5 bases). The V gene lost 5 bases and the J gene lost 4 bases, with 21 bases spanning the gap. There are 18 residues in the CDR3. Germline V gives CDR1 MGHDK, CDR2 SYGVNS. The CDR3 DNA reads TGTGCCAGCAGTTACCGCCGGGGGGGGGTCGGGTATAATTCACCCCTCCACTTT. Protein product: CASSYRRGGVGYNSPLHF.

This clonotype appeared a few times. The chain links TRBV11-2 to TRBJ1-1; possible D gene TRBD1, 6 bases. The V and J ends lost 5 bases and 6 bases respectively, with 13 bases between them. The CDR3 is 13 amino acids. The germline V gene has CDR1 SGHAT and CDR2 FQNNGV. CDR3: CASSPTGNPEAFF. DNA for the CDR3: TGTGCCAGCAGCCCAACAGGGAATCCTGAAGCTTTCTTT.

This clonotype showed up many times. This sequence joins TRBV5-4 and TRBJ1-2; 7 nucleotides line up with TRBD1. There are 14 residues in the CDR3. Germline V gives CDR1 SGHNT, CDR2 YYREEE (reference sequence). J gave up 4 bases and V 7 bases, and 10 bases lay outside the gene matches. Written as DNA, the CDR3 is TGTGCCAGCGCGATCGGGACAGCGCTCTATGGCTACACCTTC. Translating gives CASAIGTALYGYTF.

The chain joins TRBV7-8 to TRBJ2-7, with TRBD2 identical over 8 bases. CDR1 is SGHVS and CDR2 is FQNEAQ in the germline V gene. Trimming removed 6 bases from V and 2 bases from J; junction bases left unmatched: 6. The CDR3 contains 14 residues. CDR3 coding DNA: TGTGCCAGCAGGATACGGGGGGGACCCTACGAGCAGTACTTC. Amino acid sequence: CASRIRGGPYEQYF.

This CDR3 reads CASSPQAGQGAVQYF. The CDR3 DNA is TGTGCCAGCTCACCCCAGGCGGGACAGGGGGCTGTGCAGTACTTC. The V gene is TRBV19, the J gene TRBJ2-7; 12 bases are a match to TRBD1. CDR3 length: 15 residues. The V segment lost 9 bases and the J segment 9 bases; nucleotides outside the gene matches: 15. Germline loops: CDR1 LNHDA, CDR2 SQIVND (reference sequence). The variable domain in full, with the rest retrieved from reference TRBV19 and TRBJ2-7, is DGGITQSPKYLFRKEGQNVTLSCEQNLNHDAMYWYRQDPGQGLRLIYYSQIVNDFQKGDIAEGYSVSREKKESFPLTVTSAQKNPTAFYLCASSPQAGQGAVQYFGPGTRLTVT.

This clonotype appeared a few times. The chain couples TRBV29-1 to TRBJ2-7, with D uncertain. The CDR3 is made up of 10 amino acids. Looked up from germline, CDR1 is SQVTM and CDR2 is ANQGSEA. Here the CDR3 reads CTLAGYEQYF. The CDR3 bases are TGCACCCTGGCTGGCTACGAGCAGTACTTC.

J is TRBJ2-7 and V is TRBV7-2; perhaps TRBD1 as D (5 bases). The V gene lost 2 bases and the J gene lost 1 base, with 12 bases spanning the gap. The CDR3 runs 15 residues. CDR1 SGHTA and CDR2 FQGNSA come from the germline V gene. The CDR3 region is CASSLTGQASYEQYF. The CDR3 nucleotides are TGTGCCAGCAGCTTAACAGGCCAGGCATCCTACGAGCAGTACTTC.

The chain recombines TRBV2 with TRBJ2-7; TRBD1 is a possible D gene (5 bases). CDR1 is SNHLY and CDR2 is FYNNEI in the germline V gene. Trimming took off 6 bases at V and 7 bases at J, with 16 bases between the two ends. This CDR3 has 13 residues. The CDR3 region is CASSEFGAGEQYF. CDR3 nucleotide sequence: TGTGCCAGCAGCGAATTTGGGGCCGGGGAGCAGTACTTC. Complete variable domain (other parts from reference TRBV2 and TRBJ2-7): EPEVTQTPSHQVTQMGQEVILRCVPISNHLYFYWYRQILGQKVEFLVSFYNNEISEKSEIFDDQFSVERPDGSNFTLKIRSTKLEDSAMYFCASSEFGAGEQYFGPGTRLTVT.

This clonotype was picked up one time. CDR3 amino acids: CSAREPTGGSGNYGYTF. The CDR3 DNA sequence: TGCAGTGCTAGAGAACCAACGGGGGGGTCTGGAAACTATGGCTACACCTTC. This sequence joins TRBV20-1 and TRBJ1-2; possible D gene TRBD1, 5 bases. Germline CDR1 DFQATT, CDR2 SNEGSKA (reference sequence). Trimming pared 0 bases from V and 2 bases from J, leaving 19 bases between. The CDR3 loop spans 17 amino acids.

CDR3 DNA sequence: TGTGCCATCAGTGAGGCCAGCACTGAAGCTTTCTTT. As protein: CAISEASTEAFF. The chain is built from TRBV10-3 and TRBJ1-1, with D unresolved. The V end lost 2 bases, the J end lost 4 bases, and 5 bases lay between the germline ends. In germline, CDR1 is ENHRY, CDR2 SYGVKD. This CDR3 is built from 12 residues.

This chain uses TRBV25-1 with TRBJ2-3; 8 bases line up with TRBD2. The germline V gene encodes CDR1 MGHDK and CDR2 SYGVNS. V lost 4 bases and J lost 5; bases outside the gene matches: 8. The CDR3 totals 15 residues. The CDR3 loop is CASSVTGGAIDTQYF. The CDR3 DNA reads as TGTGCCAGCAGTGTTACCGGGGGGGCGATAGATACGCAGTATTTT. The entire variable domain, with the rest obtained from reference TRBV25-1 and TRBJ2-3, is as follows: EADIYQTPRYLVIGTGKKITLECSQTMGHDKMYWYQQDPGMELHLIHYSYGVNSTEKGDLSSESTVSRIRTEHFPLTLESARPSHTSQYLCASSVTGGAIDTQYFGPGTRLTVL.

This clonotype has a single count. The chain has TRBV6-4 and TRBJ1-4; D gene unclear. Germline loops: CDR1 MRHNA, CDR2 SNTAGT. V was clipped by 2 bases and J by 7 bases, with 8 bases between them. CDR3 length equals 13 residues. The DNA for the CDR3 is TGTGCCAGCAGTGACCGGACGAGTGAAAAACTGTTTTTT. As protein: CASSDRTSEKLFF.

This clonotype was seen a single time. The rearrangement uses TRBV20-1 and TRBJ2-2, with D unresolved. Germline CDR1 and CDR2: DFQATT and SNEGSKA (reference sequence). The CDR3 length is 12 residues. V was pared by 4 bases and J by 1 base, with 4 bases between. The DNA for the CDR3 is TGCAGTGCTAAGCGGAACACCGGGGAGCTGTTTTTT. It translates to CSAKRNTGELFF.

The rearrangement links TRBV25-1 to TRBJ1-3; D may be TRBD1 (5 bases). V was clipped by 0 bases and J by 2 bases, with 8 bases between them. Per the germline V gene, CDR1 is MGHDK and CDR2 is SYGVNS. The CDR3 extends over 15 amino acids. The CDR3 region is CASSEYRETGNTIYF. The DNA of the CDR3 is TGTGCCAGCAGTGAATACAGGGAAACTGGAAACACCATATATTTT.

As regards this clonotype: The junction and the germline gene differ at one end; a read error may be behind it. The rearrangement uses TRBV3-1 and TRBJ2-5; D is unresolved. CDR3 length: 13 residues. Germline CDR1 and CDR2: LGHDT and YNNKEL (reference sequence). The CDR3 DNA is TGTGCCAGCAGCTCGACGGTCCAAGAGACCCAGTGCTTC. Translation: CASSSTVQETQCF.

This clonotype was seen many times. The chain combines TRBV11-3 with TRBJ1-1; D is perhaps TRBD1 (5 bases). Between the trimmed V and J ends, which lost 5 bases and 1 base, there was a span of 8 bases. Germline CDR1 SGHNT, CDR2 YENEEA. The CDR3 loop spans 13 amino acids. In DNA form, the CDR3 reads TGTGCCAGCAGCAAGGGGACGAACACTGAAGCTTTCTTT. Residues: CASSKGTNTEAFF.

V is TRBV4-3 and J is TRBJ2-6; weak D call: TRBD1 (6 bases). The CDR3 covers 19 residues. V was cut by 0 bases and J by 0 bases, with 15 bases left in between. CDR1 and CDR2 (germline): LGHNA, YSLEER. The CDR3 sequence: CASSQDLPGTSSGANVLTF. CDR3 sequence (DNA): TGCGCCAGCAGCCAAGATCTCCCAGGGACAAGCTCTGGGGCCAACGTCCTGACTTTC.

This clonotype appeared many times. The rearrangement links TRBV7-2 to TRBJ2-2; D might be TRBD1 (6 bases). V was pared by 5 bases and J by 6 bases, with 13 bases between. This CDR3 is 14 amino acids long. CDR1 and CDR2 (germline): SGHTA, FQGNSA. CDR3 residues: CASSHYREAGELFF. CDR3 nucleotide sequence: TGTGCCAGCAGCCACTACAGGGAAGCCGGGGAGCTGTTTTTT.

This clonotype appeared many times. The chain has TRBV7-6 and TRBJ1-6, with 8 bases lining up with TRBD1. V gave up 3 bases and J gave up 5 bases; unmatched junction bases: 6. The CDR3 totals 16 residues. The germline CDR1 and CDR2 sequences are SGHVS and FNYEAQ. CDR3 DNA: TGTGCCAGCAGCTTGGGGACAGGCGTAAATAATTCACCCCTCCACTTT. Its protein product is CASSLGTGVNNSPLHF.

The sample holds many counts of this clonotype. The rearrangement joins TRBV7-9 to TRBJ1-2; 8 bases fit TRBD1. Germline lookup yields CDR1 SEHNR and CDR2 FQNEAQ (reference sequence). The CDR3 runs 16 residues. Losses at the gene ends were 5 bases for V and 8 bases for J; bases not matched to a gene: 16. The CDR3 DNA follows: TGTGCCAGCAGCCCGGCAAACGGACAGGGCGGTAGGGGCTACACCTTC. Its protein is CASSPANGQGGRGYTF.